The 15 T cell receptor beta chains in this list originate from one sample, sequenced in a study of naive and memory T cell subsets. Both TRBC1 and TRBC2 were covered by a beta constant-region primer of two equimolar oligonucleotides. TCRdb recomputed calls from the UMI-ligation and nested PCR reads with MiXCR, one row per CDR3 protein. The sample includes under 150,000 distinct CDR3 sequences, about 18% of them seen just once. The sample consisted of naive CD4+ T cells from blood. The receptors stem from a human donor in good health.

The sample holds a few counts of this clonotype. The chain carries TRBV5-1 and TRBJ2-1; TRBD2 aligns across 12 bases. Germline V gene lookup returns CDR1 SGHRS and CDR2 YFSETQ. V lost 4 bases to trimming and J lost 8 bases; unmatched junction nucleotides: 7. This CDR3 is 15 amino acids long. The CDR3: CASSTWTSGNDEQFF. In DNA form, the CDR3 reads TGCGCCAGCAGCACCTGGACTAGCGGGAACGATGAGCAGTTCTTC.

This rearrangement joins TRBV5-1 to TRBJ1-2, with TRBD1 matching over 9 bases. Germline V gene data show CDR1 as SGHRS and CDR2 as YFSETQ. J was trimmed by 4 bases and V by 3 bases; bases with no gene match: 7. CDR3 length equals 15 residues. CDR3 amino acids: CASSSTGTGFYGYTF. CDR3 bases: TGCGCCAGCAGCTCGACCGGGACAGGGTTCTATGGCTACACCTTC.

The V call is TRBV2, the J call TRBJ2-1, with 12 bases lining up with TRBD2. CDR3 size: 17 residues. Per germline, CDR1 SNHLY and CDR2 FYNNEI. With V trimmed by 8 bases and J by 3 bases, 11 bases remained unmatched. The CDR3 region is CASRDRRLAGVYNEQFF. The DNA for the CDR3 is TGTGCCAGCCGGGACCGGAGACTAGCGGGAGTCTACAATGAGCAGTTCTTC. The variable domain in full, with the rest retrieved from reference TRBV2 and TRBJ2-1, is EPEVTQTPSHQVTQMGQEVILRCVPISNHLYFYWYRQILGQKVEFLVSFYNNEISEKSEIFDDQFSVERPDGSNFTLKIRSTKLEDSAMYFCASRDRRLAGVYNEQFFGPGTRLTVL.

This clonotype was observed many times. CDR3 region: CSARGAGGSYNEQFF. The CDR3 DNA reads as TGCAGTGCTAGAGGAGCGGGAGGGTCCTACAATGAGCAGTTCTTC. The rearrangement joins TRBV20-1 to TRBJ2-1; 10 positions match TRBD2. The length of the CDR3 is 15 residues. Germline assignment: CDR1 DFQATT and CDR2 SNEGSKA (reference sequence). Losses at the gene ends were 1 base for V and 1 base for J; bases not matched to a gene: 1.

This chain links TRBV7-2 with TRBJ2-5; the D is unclear. Germline assignment: CDR1 SGHTA and CDR2 FQGNSA. The CDR3 is 14 amino acids. Trimming pared 3 bases from V and 1 base from J, leaving 9 bases between. The CDR3 sequence: CASSLDGRQETQYF. CDR3 coding DNA: TGTGCCAGCAGCTTGGACGGACGCCAAGAGACCCAGTACTTC.

This clonotype was counted ten times or more. The chain uses TRBV6-2 or TRBV6-3 and TRBJ2-4, with D unclear. Germline V gene data show CDR1 as MNHEY and CDR2 as SVGEGT. Trimming stripped 2 bases from V and 0 bases from J, with 8 bases between. This CDR3 has 15 residues. The DNA of the CDR3 is TGTGCCAGCAGTTACCCCGGCCTAGCCAAAAACATTCAGTACTTC. Its translation is CASSYPGLAKNIQYF.

This clonotype was counted a few times. The rearrangement links TRBV27 to TRBJ2-5; 10 bases are a match to TRBD2. The CDR3 spans 17 residues. Trimming at V came to 6 bases and at J to 5 bases, leaving 15 bases not matched to a gene. Germline CDR1 is MNHEY and CDR2 is SMNVEV (reference sequence). The CDR3 bases are TGTGCCAGCAGGGGGGTGGCTAGCGGGAGTTTGGCGGAGACCCAGTACTTC. Protein: CASRGVASGSLAETQYF.

The CDR3 sequence: CASSLAEGPAYEQYF. The CDR3 DNA reads TGTGCCAGCAGCTTAGCAGAGGGACCAGCCTACGAGCAGTACTTC. The chain is built from TRBV7-6 and TRBJ2-7; TRBD1 or TRBD2 may be the D gene (5 bases each). Germline CDR1 SGHVS, CDR2 FNYEAQ. Between the trimmed V and J ends, which lost 0 bases and 2 bases, there was a span of 11 bases. The CDR3 is 15 residues long.

This clonotype occurred a few times. The rearrangement links TRBV6-6 to TRBJ1-1; no firm D call. Germline-derived CDR1 and CDR2 are MNHNY and SVGAGI (reference sequence). There are 15 residues in the CDR3. Deletions cut 0 bases from V and 0 bases from J, with 8 bases between. The CDR3 here is CASSYSSSLNTEAFF. For the CDR3, the DNA is TGTGCCAGCAGTTACTCGAGCTCATTGAACACTGAAGCTTTCTTT.

This clonotype has only a few counts. The chain couples TRBV9 to TRBJ2-5; D gene ambiguous. This CDR3 comprises 15 residues. The germline V gene encodes CDR1 SGDLS and CDR2 YYNGEE. Trimming took off 6 bases at V and 4 bases at J, with 19 bases between the two ends. Here the CDR3 DNA reads TGTGCCAGCACCCCGGGCACAACGACTCGAGAGACCCAGTACTTC. Its translation is CASTPGTTTRETQYF.

This clonotype has just a few counts. This chain joins TRBV12-3 or TRBV12-4 and TRBJ2-3; TRBD1 is a possible D gene (6 bases). V lost 3 bases, J lost 2 bases, and 12 bases lay in between. The CDR3 loop spans 15 amino acids. The CDR3 nucleotides are TGTGCCAGCAGTTTCGGACAGACCTACACAGATACGCAGTATTTT. Translating gives CASSFGQTYTDTQYF.

This chain uses TRBV20-1 with TRBJ1-2; maybe TRBD1 (5 bases). The CDR3 spans 17 residues. Germline assignment: CDR1 DFQATT and CDR2 SNEGSKA (reference sequence). The V gene lost 0 bases and the J gene lost 1 base, with 18 bases spanning the gap. CDR3 sequence: CSARDLGRQNNNYGYTF. CDR3 DNA: TGCAGTGCTAGAGATCTAGGGAGACAGAATAATAACTATGGCTACACCTTC.

CDR3 bases: TGTGCCAGCAGCTCGGACAGACTCCTCCAGGGGCAGCCCCAGCATTTT. It yields the protein CASSSDRLLQGQPQHF. The V gene is TRBV7-9, the J gene TRBJ1-5; maybe TRBD1 (6 bases). The CDR3 consists of 16 residues. The germline CDR1 and CDR2 sequences are SEHNR and FQNEAQ (reference sequence). V was pared by 4 bases and J by 7 bases, with 20 bases between.

This clonotype was observed a few times. V usage is TRBV10-3 and J usage is TRBJ2-7; 8 nucleotides align to TRBD1. This CDR3 is 13 amino acids long. The germline gives CDR1 ENHRY, CDR2 SYGVKD. The J segment lost 8 bases and the V segment lost 4 bases, leaving 7 bases of the junction unmatched. Here the CDR3 DNA reads TGTGCCATCAGTGGGGCAGGGGACAGGCAGCAGTACTTC. This encodes CAISGAGDRQQYF.

This clonotype was counted many times. This chain joins TRBV6-5 and TRBJ1-2; TRBD1 agrees at 8 bases. The CDR3 runs 13 residues. CDR1 is MNHEY, CDR2 SVGAGI, per germline. V gave up 1 base and J gave up 6 bases; unmatched junction bases: 1. The CDR3 here is CASSYLTGDGYTF. CDR3 nucleotide sequence: TGTGCCAGCAGTTACTTGACAGGGGATGGCTACACCTTC.